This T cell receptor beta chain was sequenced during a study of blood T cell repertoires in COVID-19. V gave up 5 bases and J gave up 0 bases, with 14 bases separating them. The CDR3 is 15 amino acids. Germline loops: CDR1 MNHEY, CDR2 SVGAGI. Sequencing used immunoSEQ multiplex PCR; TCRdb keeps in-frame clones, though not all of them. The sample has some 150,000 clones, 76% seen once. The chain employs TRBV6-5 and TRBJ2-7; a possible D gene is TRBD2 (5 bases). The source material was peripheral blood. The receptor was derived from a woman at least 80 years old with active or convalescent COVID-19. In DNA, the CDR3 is TGTGCCAGCAGTAAAACCGGGATTAGCTCCTACGAGCAGTACTTC. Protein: CASSKTGISSYEQYF.